This TCR beta chain was recovered during a study of spatial heterogeneity in lung cancer. General study findings and limits: It was found that expanded intratumoral alpha and beta TCR counts tracked tumor mutation counts.

Germline lookup yields CDR1 DFQATT and CDR2 SNEGSKA (reference sequence). This CDR3 comprises 14 residues. The V gene end was trimmed by 5 bases and the J gene end by 2 bases; junction bases not matched to a gene: 5. Time point meaning: sample taken at primary tumor resection. TCRs were sequenced from unsorted whole RNA of tumor, nontumor lung or PBMC. This clonotype appeared many times. What it binds is unknown. The presence of a unique molecular identifier marked each TCR cDNA molecule. TCRdb re-called the 5' RACE reads through MiXCR, storing one row per CDR3 protein. Here the sample spans 15,000 or so distinct CDR3 sequences, over 3.5% being singletons.

The sequence was collected from a female donor with early-stage non-small cell lung cancer. Material: lung tumor tissue, obtained at surgery. The chain is built from TRBV20-1 and TRBJ2-7; 11 nucleotides line up with TRBD2. CDR3 DNA: TGCAGTGCTTTACTAGCGGGGGTCACCTACGAGCAGTACTTC. It is translated as CSALLAGVTYEQYF.